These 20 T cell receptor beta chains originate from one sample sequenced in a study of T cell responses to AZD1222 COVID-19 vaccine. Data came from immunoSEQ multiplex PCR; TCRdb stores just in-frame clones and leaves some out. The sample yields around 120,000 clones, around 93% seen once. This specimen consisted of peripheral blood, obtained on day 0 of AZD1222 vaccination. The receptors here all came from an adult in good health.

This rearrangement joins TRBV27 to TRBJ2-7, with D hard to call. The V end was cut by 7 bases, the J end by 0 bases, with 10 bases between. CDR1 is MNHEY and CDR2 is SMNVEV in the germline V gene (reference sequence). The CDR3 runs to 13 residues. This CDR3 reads CASKGHSSYEQYF. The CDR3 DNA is TGTGCCAGCAAAGGGCACTCCTCCTACGAGCAGTACTTC.

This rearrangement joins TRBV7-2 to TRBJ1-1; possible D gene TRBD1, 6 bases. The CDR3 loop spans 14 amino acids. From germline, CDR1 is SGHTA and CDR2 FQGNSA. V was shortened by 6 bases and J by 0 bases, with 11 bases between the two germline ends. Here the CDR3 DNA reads TGTGCCAGCAGTCAGGGGACCATGAACACTGAAGCTTTCTTT. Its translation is CASSQGTMNTEAFF. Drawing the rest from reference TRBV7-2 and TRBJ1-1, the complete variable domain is GAGVSQSPSNKVTEKGKDVELRCDPISGHTALYWYRQSLGQGLEFLIYFQGNSAPDKSGLPSDRFSAERTGGSVSTLTIQRTQQEDSAVYLCASSQGTMNTEAFFGQGTRLTVV.

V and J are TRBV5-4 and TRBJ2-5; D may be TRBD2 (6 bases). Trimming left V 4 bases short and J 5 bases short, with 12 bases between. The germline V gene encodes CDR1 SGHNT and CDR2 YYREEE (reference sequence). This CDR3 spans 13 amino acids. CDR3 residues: CASSLGLGETQYF. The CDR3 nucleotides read TGTGCCAGCAGCCTGGGACTCGGGGAGACCCAGTACTTC.

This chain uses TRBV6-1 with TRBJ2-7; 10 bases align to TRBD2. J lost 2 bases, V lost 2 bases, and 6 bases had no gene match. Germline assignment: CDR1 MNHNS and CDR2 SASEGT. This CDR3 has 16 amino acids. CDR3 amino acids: CASSEFGGLATYEQYF. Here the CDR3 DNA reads TGTGCCAGCAGTGAATTTGGGGGACTAGCGACCTACGAGCAGTACTTC.

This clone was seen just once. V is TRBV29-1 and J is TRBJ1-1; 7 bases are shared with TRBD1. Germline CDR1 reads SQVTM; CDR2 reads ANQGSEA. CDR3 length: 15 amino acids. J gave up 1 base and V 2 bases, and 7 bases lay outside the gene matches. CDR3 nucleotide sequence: TGCAGCGTTGAACGGCAGGGGGACAAGAACACTGAAGCTTTCTTT. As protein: CSVERQGDKNTEAFF.

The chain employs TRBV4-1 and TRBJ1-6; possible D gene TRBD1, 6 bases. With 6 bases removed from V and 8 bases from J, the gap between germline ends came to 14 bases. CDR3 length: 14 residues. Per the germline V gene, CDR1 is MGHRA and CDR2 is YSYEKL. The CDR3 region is CASSHQTGYSPLHF. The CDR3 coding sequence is TGCGCCAGCAGTCACCAAACAGGGTATTCACCCCTCCACTTT.

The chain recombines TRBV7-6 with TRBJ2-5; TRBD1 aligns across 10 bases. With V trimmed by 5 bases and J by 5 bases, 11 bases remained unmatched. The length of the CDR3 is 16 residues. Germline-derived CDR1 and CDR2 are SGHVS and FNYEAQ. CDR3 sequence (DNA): TGTGCCAGCAGCCTCACCCTCGACAGGGGGCGCGAGACCCAGTACTTC. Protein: CASSLTLDRGRETQYF.

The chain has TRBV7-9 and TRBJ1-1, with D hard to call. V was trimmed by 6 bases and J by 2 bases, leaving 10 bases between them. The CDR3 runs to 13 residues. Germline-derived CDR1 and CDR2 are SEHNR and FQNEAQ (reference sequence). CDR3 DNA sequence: TGTGCCAGCAGGGGTACGCGCAACACTGAAGCTTTCTTT. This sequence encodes CASRGTRNTEAFF.

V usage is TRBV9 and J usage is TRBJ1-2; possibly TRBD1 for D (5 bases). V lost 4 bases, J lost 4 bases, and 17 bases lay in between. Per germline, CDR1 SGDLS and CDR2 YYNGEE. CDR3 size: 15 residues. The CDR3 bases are TGTGCCAGCAGCCCTGGGGAGGTGACAGTCTATGGCTACACCTTC. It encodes CASSPGEVTVYGYTF.

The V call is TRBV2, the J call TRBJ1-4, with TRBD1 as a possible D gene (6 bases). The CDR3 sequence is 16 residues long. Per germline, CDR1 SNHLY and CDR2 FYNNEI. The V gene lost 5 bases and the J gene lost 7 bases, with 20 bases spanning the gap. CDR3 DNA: TGTGCCAGCAGTTTAGCCCGACCGGGGGGCAGTGAAAAACTGTTTTTT. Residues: CASSLARPGGSEKLFF.

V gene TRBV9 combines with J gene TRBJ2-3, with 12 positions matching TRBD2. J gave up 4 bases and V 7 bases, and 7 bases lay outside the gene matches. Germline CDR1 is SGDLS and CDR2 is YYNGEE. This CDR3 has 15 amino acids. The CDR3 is CASSTSGSDADTQYF. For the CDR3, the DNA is TGTGCCAGCTCGACTAGCGGGAGTGACGCAGATACGCAGTATTTT. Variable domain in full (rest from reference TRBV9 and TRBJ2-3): DSGVTQTPKHLITATGQRVTLRCSPRSGDLSVYWYQQSLDQGLQFLIQYYNGEERAKGNILERFSAQQFPDLHSELNLSSLELGDSALYFCASSTSGSDADTQYFGPGTRLTVL.

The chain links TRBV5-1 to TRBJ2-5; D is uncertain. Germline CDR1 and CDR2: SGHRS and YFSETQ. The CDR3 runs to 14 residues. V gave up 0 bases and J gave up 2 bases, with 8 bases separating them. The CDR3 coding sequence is TGCGCCAGCAGCTTGGCTGGCTATCAAGAGACCCAGTACTTC. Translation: CASSLAGYQETQYF.

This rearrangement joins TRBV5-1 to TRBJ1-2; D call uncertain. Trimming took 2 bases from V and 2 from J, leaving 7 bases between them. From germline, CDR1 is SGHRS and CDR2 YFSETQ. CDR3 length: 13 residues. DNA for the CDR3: TGCGCCAGCAGCTTAGGGATGAACTATGGCTACACCTTC. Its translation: CASSLGMNYGYTF.

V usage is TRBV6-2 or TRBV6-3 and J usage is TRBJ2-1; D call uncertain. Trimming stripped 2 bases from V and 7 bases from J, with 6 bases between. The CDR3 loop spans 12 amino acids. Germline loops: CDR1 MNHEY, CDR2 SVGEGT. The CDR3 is CASSYHRNEQFF. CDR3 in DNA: TGTGCCAGCAGTTACCATCGAAATGAGCAGTTCTTC.

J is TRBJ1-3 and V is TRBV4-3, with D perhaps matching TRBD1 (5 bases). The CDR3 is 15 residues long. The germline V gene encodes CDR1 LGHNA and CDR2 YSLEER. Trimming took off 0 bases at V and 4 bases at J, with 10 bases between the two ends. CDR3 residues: CASSQEGTGGNTIYF. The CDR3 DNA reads TGCGCCAGCAGCCAAGAGGGGACCGGAGGAAACACCATATATTTT.

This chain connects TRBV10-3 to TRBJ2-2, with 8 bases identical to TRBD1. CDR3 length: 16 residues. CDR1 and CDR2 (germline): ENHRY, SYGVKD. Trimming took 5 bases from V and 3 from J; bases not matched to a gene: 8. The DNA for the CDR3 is TGTGCCATCAGTAGAGCAGGGGGCGCAGACACCGGGGAGCTGTTTTTT. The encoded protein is CAISRAGGADTGELFF.

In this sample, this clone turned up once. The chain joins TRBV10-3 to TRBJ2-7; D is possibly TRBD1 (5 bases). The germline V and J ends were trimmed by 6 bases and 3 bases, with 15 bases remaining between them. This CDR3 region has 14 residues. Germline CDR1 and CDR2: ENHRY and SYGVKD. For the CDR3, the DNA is TGTGCCATCAGCGCCTTCACAGGAAACTACGAGCAGTACTTC. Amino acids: CAISAFTGNYEQYF.

The CDR3 bases are TGTGCCAGCAGTTACGGGACCGCCCAAGACATTCAGTACTTC. Its translation: CASSYGTAQDIQYF. The chain joins TRBV27 to TRBJ2-4, with D possibly being TRBD1 or TRBD2 (5 bases each). V lost 4 bases, J lost 8 bases, and 15 bases lay in between. This CDR3 contains 14 residues. Germline CDR1 MNHEY, CDR2 SMNVEV (reference sequence).

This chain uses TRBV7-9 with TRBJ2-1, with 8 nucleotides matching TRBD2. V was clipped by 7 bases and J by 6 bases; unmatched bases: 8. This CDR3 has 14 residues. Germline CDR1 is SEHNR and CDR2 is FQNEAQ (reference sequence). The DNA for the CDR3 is TGTGCCAGCATATCCGGGGGGGCGGTCAATGAGCAGTTCTTC. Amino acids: CASISGGAVNEQFF.

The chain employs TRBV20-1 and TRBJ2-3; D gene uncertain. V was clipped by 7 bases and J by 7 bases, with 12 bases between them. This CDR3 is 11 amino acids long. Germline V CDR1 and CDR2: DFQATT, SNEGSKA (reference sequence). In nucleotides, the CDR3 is TGCAGTGTCCTCTTGGCTTATACGCAGTATTTT. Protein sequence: CSVLLAYTQYF.